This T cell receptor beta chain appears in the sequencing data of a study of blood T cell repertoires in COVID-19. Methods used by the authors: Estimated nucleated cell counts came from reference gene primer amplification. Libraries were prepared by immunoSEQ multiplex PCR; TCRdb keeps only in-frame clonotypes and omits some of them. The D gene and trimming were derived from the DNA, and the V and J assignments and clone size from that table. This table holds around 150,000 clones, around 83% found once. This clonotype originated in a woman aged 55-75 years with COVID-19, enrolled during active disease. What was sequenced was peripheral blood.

CDR3 nucleotide sequence: TGTGCCAGCAGCCAAGTTCCGGGGAAGCAGTTCTTC. Translation: CASSQVPGKQFF. The chain carries TRBV14 and TRBJ2-1; a possible D gene is TRBD2 (5 bases). The ends were cut back, 1 base at V and 11 bases at J, with 9 bases in the middle. The germline CDR1 and CDR2 sequences are SGHDN and FVKESK. The CDR3 has 12 amino acids.